This TCR beta chain appears in the sequencing data of a study of siplizumab effects on memory and regulatory T cells. Findings and limits, study-wide: The suppressive capacity of proliferating Tregs from siplizumab cultures remained unconfirmed.

The CDR3 is 16 residues long. V lost 3 bases to trimming and J lost 5 bases, with 18 bases between them. Per the germline V gene, CDR1 is SGHAT and CDR2 is FQNNGV. Roughly 10^5 TCR templates underwent assay in each sample. The method was immunoSEQ multiplex PCR; TCRdb's version includes in-frame clones alone and lacks a portion of them. The sample carries about 120,000 clones, 90% to 95% recorded once. Notes on this clone: Its antigen is as yet unknown.

J is TRBJ2-3 and V is TRBV11-2; tentative D call: TRBD2 (7 bases). The TCR sequence derives from a human donor in good health. The source material was non-Treg CD4+ T cells sorted from blood. This CDR3 is CASSFAGAGLEDTQYF. The CDR3 DNA reads TGTGCCAGCAGCTTTGCGGGGGCGGGGTTAGAAGATACGCAGTATTTT.